The 29 T cell receptor beta chains in this list originate from one sample, sequenced in a study of T cell repertoires in cytomegalovirus infection. A single record per CDR3 protein comes from TCRdb applying MiXCR to the reads. Of approximately 700,000 distinct CDR3 sequences in the sample, about a third are singletons; the top ten hold around 2.6%. The sequencing sample was made of PBMCs. These receptor sequences come from a human donor in good health (CMV status not recorded). Some clones in this sample may be carry-over from other donors' samples.

V and J are TRBV20-1 and TRBJ2-7; 9 nucleotides line up with TRBD1. The trim removed 4 bases at V and 3 bases at J, leaving 10 bases unmatched. CDR1 is DFQATT and CDR2 is SNEGSKA in the germline V gene (reference sequence). CDR3 length equals 15 residues. The CDR3 is CSATPDRGRGYEQYF. The DNA for the CDR3 is TGCAGTGCTACACCCGACAGGGGGAGGGGCTACGAGCAGTACTTC.

This clonotype was counted only a few times. The rearrangement uses TRBV12-3 or TRBV12-4 and TRBJ1-2; D call uncertain. Trimming took off 1 base at V and 3 bases at J, with 6 bases between the two ends. This CDR3 has 13 amino acids. The CDR3 region is CASSLGDYYGYTF. CDR3 DNA sequence: TGTGCCAGCAGTTTAGGGGATTACTATGGCTACACCTTC.

In its sample, this clonotype was seen a few times. The chain is built from TRBV20-1 and TRBJ1-3; D uncertain. The CDR3 covers 13 residues. V shed 5 bases and J shed 0 bases, with 8 bases lying between them. Germline V lookup: CDR1 DFQATT, CDR2 SNEGSKA (reference sequence). The CDR3 DNA follows: TGCAGTGCTGACGGCGGCTCTGGAAACACCATATATTTT. Translating gives CSADGGSGNTIYF.

The chain recombines TRBV28 with TRBJ2-7; perhaps TRBD1 as D (6 bases). Trimming pared 3 bases from V and 7 bases from J, leaving 13 bases between. The CDR3 spans 13 residues. CDR1 is MDHEN and CDR2 is SYDVKM in the germline V gene. For the CDR3, the DNA is TGTGCCAGCAGTTTTAACAGGGCTGGGGAGCAGTACTTC. Protein: CASSFNRAGEQYF.

At least ten counts were recorded for this clonotype. V is TRBV7-3 and J is TRBJ2-1, with 15 nucleotides matching TRBD2. This CDR3 has 18 residues. Germline V gene sequence: CDR1 SGHTA, CDR2 FQGTGA. Germline trimming cut 5 bases from V and 8 bases from J; bases unmatched to any gene: 13. The CDR3 protein is CASSLAGTSGGLRDEQFF. As DNA, the CDR3 is TGTGCCAGCAGCCTGGCGGGGACTAGCGGGGGGTTGCGCGATGAGCAGTTCTTC.

The rearrangement links TRBV6-2 or TRBV6-3 to TRBJ2-1; 12 bases line up with TRBD2. This CDR3 comprises 13 residues. Germline trimming cut 6 bases from V and 10 bases from J; bases unmatched to any gene: 4. The germline gives CDR1 MNHEY, CDR2 SVGEGT. CDR3 sequence reads: CASRGLAGWEQFF. CDR3 sequence (DNA): TGTGCCAGCAGAGGACTAGCGGGATGGGAGCAGTTCTTC.

This clonotype came up once. This chain joins TRBV6-1 and TRBJ2-3, with 7 bases that match TRBD1. CDR1 and CDR2 from the germline V gene are MNHNS and SASEGT. The V and J ends lost 5 bases and 3 bases, in that order; junction bases with no gene match: 11. CDR3 length: 16 amino acids. The CDR3 loop is CASSSRQGWETDTQYF. The CDR3 DNA is TGTGCCAGCAGTAGCAGACAGGGATGGGAAACAGATACGCAGTATTTT.

This sequence joins TRBV19 and TRBJ2-3; 9 nucleotides match TRBD1. V lost 3 bases to trimming and J lost 6 bases; unmatched junction nucleotides: 7. CDR3 length: 15 amino acids. Germline V CDR1 and CDR2: LNHDA, SQIVND (reference sequence). In DNA, the CDR3 is TGTGCCAGTAGTATCCGGGACAGGGTTTTGGATACGCAGTATTTT. Protein product: CASSIRDRVLDTQYF.

This clonotype was picked up a small number of times. The chain uses TRBV20-1 and TRBJ2-1; 7 positions agree with TRBD1. The length of the CDR3 is 15 residues. CDR1 is DFQATT, CDR2 SNEGSKA, per germline (reference sequence). V lost 1 base, J lost 0 bases, and 3 bases stayed unmatched. This CDR3 is CSARVGTASYNEQFF. The CDR3 DNA reads as TGCAGTGCTAGAGTGGGGACAGCCTCCTACAATGAGCAGTTCTTC.

This clonotype was seen repeatedly, ten times or more. The gene calls are TRBV7-2 and TRBJ2-7, with TRBD2 matching 8 bases. Germline lookup yields CDR1 SGHTA and CDR2 FQGNSA. Trimming took 8 bases from V and 2 from J; bases not matched to a gene: 8. CDR3 length: 14 amino acids. CDR3 residues: CASAPGLGPYEQYF. The CDR3 DNA reads TGTGCCAGCGCTCCGGGACTAGGACCCTACGAGCAGTACTTC.

In its sample, this clonotype was seen many times. V gene TRBV20-1 combines with J gene TRBJ2-7; 7 bases agree with TRBD2. The CDR3 has 15 residues. Unmatched junction bases numbered 9, after V lost 3 bases and J lost 1 base. Germline CDR1 and CDR2: DFQATT and SNEGSKA (reference sequence). In DNA form, the CDR3 reads TGCAGTGCTAGCATGGTCGGGAGGACTTCCTACGAGCAGTACTTC. Translation gives CSASMVGRTSYEQYF.

The chain joins TRBV6-1 to TRBJ2-4; D is perhaps TRBD1 (6 bases). V lost 6 bases and J lost 8, with 23 bases in between. The CDR3 contains 16 residues. Germline loops: CDR1 MNHNS, CDR2 SASEGT. The CDR3 DNA reads TGTGCCAGCAGCCCCTCTTGGTCCGGGGCAGGGGACATTCAGTACTTC. Its translation is CASSPSWSGAGDIQYF.

Concerning this clonotype: The junction does not match germline at one end; this may be a read error. This sequence joins TRBV9 and TRBJ1-2, with 8 bases fitting TRBD1. This CDR3 spans 14 amino acids. Germline V gene lookup returns CDR1 SGDLS and CDR2 YYNGEE. CDR3 coding DNA: TGTGTCAGCAGCGGAACAGGGGGAGCGGGCGGCTACACCTTC. Amino acid sequence: CVSSGTGGAGGYTF.

CDR3: CASSQLRDRDSPLHF. The CDR3 nucleotides read TGCGCCAGCAGCCAGTTACGGGACAGAGATTCACCCCTCCACTTT. The V call is TRBV4-1, the J call TRBJ1-6; 7 positions agree with TRBD1. The V and J ends lost 3 bases and 8 bases, in that order; junction bases with no gene match: 7. CDR1 MGHRA and CDR2 YSYEKL come from the germline V gene. The CDR3 contains 15 residues.

The sample holds a few counts of this clonotype. This sequence joins TRBV10-3 and TRBJ1-2; TRBD1 agrees at 10 bases. The germline CDR1 and CDR2 sequences are ENHRY and SYGVKD. The CDR3 sequence is 13 residues long. V dropped 4 bases and J dropped 8; count of bases not matched to a gene: 4. The CDR3 nucleotides read TGTGCCATCAGTGGCGACAGGGGGCGAGGCTACACCTTC. Amino acids: CAISGDRGRGYTF.

The chain carries TRBV20-1 and TRBJ2-5; the D gene is possibly TRBD1 (6 bases). V lost 6 bases, J lost 4 bases, and 15 bases lay in between. The germline V gene encodes CDR1 DFQATT and CDR2 SNEGSKA (reference sequence). CDR3 length: 13 amino acids. The CDR3 nucleotides are TGCAGTGCCACCACAGGGAATCTAGAGACCCAGTACTTC. Protein: CSATTGNLETQYF.

About this clonotype: This may be a read error, as it is one base from a much larger clone. Here the CDR3 omits its conserved ending phenylalanine or tryptophan, so a read error is the likely source. The chain has TRBV12-3 or TRBV12-4 and TRBJ1-2; 7 nucleotides align to TRBD1. The CDR3 consists of 14 residues. V lost 6 bases to trimming and J lost 2 bases; unmatched junction nucleotides: 6. CDR3 region: CASRRGQQNYGYTS. The CDR3 bases are TGTGCCAGCAGGAGGGGACAGCAGAACTATGGCTACACCTCC.

This clonotype was found a few times. The rearrangement uses TRBV6-6 and TRBJ1-6, with 12 bases identical to TRBD1. Germline trimming cut 7 bases from V and 11 bases from J; bases unmatched to any gene: 6. The CDR3 has 14 residues. Looked up from germline, CDR1 is MNHNY and CDR2 is SVGAGI (reference sequence). The CDR3 sequence is CASTEGQGAPPLHF. CDR3 nucleotide sequence: TGTGCCAGCACGGAGGGACAGGGGGCTCCACCCCTCCACTTT.

The V gene is TRBV5-4, the J gene TRBJ2-5; 7 bases map to TRBD2. V was pared by 3 bases and J by 2 bases, with 7 bases of the junction left unmatched. There are 15 residues in the CDR3. Germline-derived CDR1 and CDR2 are SGHNT and YYREEE (reference sequence). CDR3 region: CASSSPGGRQETQYF. The CDR3 DNA reads as TGTGCCAGCAGCTCCCCGGGGGGACGACAAGAGACCCAGTACTTC.

The CDR3 protein is CSARGGAEAFF. CDR3 bases: TGCAGTGCTAGAGGGGGCGCTGAAGCTTTCTTT. The chain carries TRBV20-1 and TRBJ1-1, with D perhaps TRBD1 (5 bases). CDR3 size: 11 residues. Germline V gene lookup returns CDR1 DFQATT and CDR2 SNEGSKA (reference sequence). The germline V and J ends were trimmed by 1 base and 6 bases, with 6 bases remaining between them.

The V call is TRBV3-1, the J call TRBJ2-1; D may correspond to TRBD1 or TRBD2 (5 bases each). The germline V gene encodes CDR1 LGHDT and CDR2 YNNKEL (reference sequence). There are 16 residues in the CDR3. Deletions cut 0 bases from V and 6 bases from J, with 15 bases between. The CDR3 reads CASSQEPGLAINEQFF. CDR3 DNA: TGTGCCAGCAGCCAAGAGCCGGGGCTAGCTATCAATGAGCAGTTCTTC.

This clonotype was found a few times. The chain has TRBV12-3 or TRBV12-4 and TRBJ1-3, with no clear D. Trimming removed 9 bases from V and 4 bases from J, with 13 bases in between. This CDR3 has 13 amino acids. CDR3 residues: CASLWGAGNTIYF. The CDR3 DNA is TGTGCCAGTCTGTGGGGTGCGGGAAACACCATATATTTT.

This clonotype was found a few times. V usage is TRBV2 and J usage is TRBJ2-5, with TRBD1 identical over 9 bases. V shed 10 bases and J 6 bases; nucleotides not matched to a gene: 12. Germline CDR1 reads SNHLY; CDR2 reads FYNNEI. The CDR3 loop spans 14 amino acids. The CDR3 nucleotides read TGTGCCACACATCGGGACAGGGAGGCGAAGACCCAGTACTTC. This sequence encodes CATHRDREAKTQYF.

The chain employs TRBV7-2 and TRBJ2-7; D not certain. The CDR3 spans 12 residues. Germline-derived CDR1 and CDR2 are SGHTA and FQGNSA. The V end was cut by 1 base, the J end by 6 bases, with 7 bases between. The CDR3 bases are TGTGCCAGCAGCTTAGGGCGGCGCGAGCAGTACTTC. It translates to CASSLGRREQYF.

This clonotype was counted ten times or more. This chain uses TRBV12-3 or TRBV12-4 with TRBJ1-1; a possible D gene is TRBD1 (6 bases). V was cut by 6 bases and J by 0 bases, with 8 bases left in between. This CDR3 has 13 residues. CDR3 sequence (DNA): TGTGCCAGCAGACAGGGCATGAACACTGAAGCTTTCTTT. Protein sequence: CASRQGMNTEAFF.

The chain recombines TRBV15 with TRBJ1-3; D is possibly TRBD1 (5 bases). V was cut by 0 bases and J by 1 base, with 10 bases left in between. The CDR3 covers 16 residues. Germline V CDR1 and CDR2: LNHNV, YYDKDF (reference sequence). DNA for the CDR3: TGTGCCACCAGCAGAGATCCGGGGGGATCTGGAAACACCATATATTTT. Its translation is CATSRDPGGSGNTIYF.

This clonotype was counted ten times or more. This sequence joins TRBV7-2 and TRBJ1-2; no clear D. Germline V gene sequence: CDR1 SGHTA, CDR2 FQGNSA. This CDR3 comprises 12 residues. The V gene lost 1 base and the J gene lost 3 bases, with 3 bases spanning the gap. CDR3 region: CASSLVDYGYTF. The DNA of the CDR3 is TGTGCCAGCAGCTTAGTGGACTATGGCTACACCTTC.

This clonotype was counted once. The rearrangement uses TRBV12-3 or TRBV12-4 and TRBJ2-5; D is ambiguous. The CDR3 covers 13 residues. Trimming shortened V by 2 bases and J by 4 bases, and 8 bases separated the two germline ends. The CDR3 DNA follows: TGTGCCAGCAGTTTACAGGTTGTAGAGACCCAGTACTTC. This codes for CASSLQVVETQYF.

This clonotype was picked up many times. This chain joins TRBV27 and TRBJ2-3; D possibly corresponds to TRBD2 (6 bases). The ends were cut back, 2 bases at V and 6 bases at J, with 9 bases in the middle. The CDR3 consists of 13 residues. Per germline, CDR1 MNHEY and CDR2 SMNVEV (reference sequence). CDR3 sequence (DNA): TGTGCCAGCAGTTTAGTCGGGAGTGATACGCAGTATTTT. This encodes CASSLVGSDTQYF.